A selection of T cell receptor beta chains follows, all from one sample in a study of T-cell memory formation after mild COVID-19. TCRdb reprocessed the 5' RACE reads with MiXCR, giving one entry per CDR3 protein. The sample has 45,000 to 50,000 distinct CDR3 sequences; over 6.5% are singletons. The sample comprised PBMCs or a T cell subset sorted from them (not recorded which). The source is a young man who had mild COVID-19 (a few samples of this study predate the infection). Cell type and time point are not known. CDR3s include the opening cysteine and the closing phenylalanine or tryptophan. The D gene is left open where the match is weak. Clone sizes are given selectively: once, few, many, or a class where the clone is expanded.

>TRBJ1-1|TRBV7-9|few|-
CASSLNQNTEAFF
TGTGCCAGCAGCTTAAACCAAAACACTGAAGCTTTCTTT
>TRBJ1-1|TRBV7-2|many|-
CASSRGGMNTEAFF
TGTGCCAGCAGCCGCGGGGGGATGAACACTGAAGCTTTCTTT
>TRBJ2-3|TRBV5-1|many|TRBD2
CASSGQAGGPIDTQYF
TGCGCCAGCAGCGGACAAGCGGGGGGGCCAATAGATACGCAGTATTTT
>TRBJ2-2|TRBV7-2|many|TRBD2
CASSRTSGALNTGELFF
TGTGCCAGCAGCCGGACTAGCGGGGCCCTAAACACCGGGGAGCTGTTTTTT
>TRBJ2-6|TRBV4-2|-|-
CASSSEWASGANVLTF
TGTGCCAGCAGCTCCGAGTGGGCTTCTGGGGCCAACGTCCTGACTTTC
>TRBJ1-1|TRBV29-1|medium-sized|-
CSARTLTNTEAFF
TGCAGCGCTCGGACACTTACGAACACTGAAGCTTTCTTT
>TRBJ1-2|TRBV30|few|TRBD1
CAWSSGQGGYGYTF
TGTGCCTGGAGTTCCGGACAGGGAGGCTATGGCTACACCTTC
>TRBJ1-1|TRBV6-6|few|-
CASSRDILSEAFF
TGTGCCAGCAGTAGGGACATACTCTCCGAAGCTTTCTTT
>TRBJ1-1|TRBV4-1|few|-
CASSAPGRRWTEAFF
TGCGCCAGCAGCGCGCCGGGCCGGCGGTGGACTGAAGCTTTCTTT
>TRBJ2-6|TRBV7-2|-|TRBD1
CASSLQGAGANVLTF
TGTGCCAGCAGCTTGCAGGGGGCTGGGGCCAACGTCCTGACTTTC
>TRBJ2-7|TRBV9|-|-
CASSVSGQGYEQYF
TGTGCCAGCAGCGTATCAGGCCAAGGCTACGAGCAGTACTTC
>TRBJ1-5|TRBV6-6|many|-
CASSYGEPQHF
TGTGCCAGCAGTTACGGGGAGCCCCAGCATTTT
>TRBJ2-5|TRBV7-8|many|TRBD1
CASSFDRVGGETQYF
TGTGCCAGCAGCTTTGACAGGGTAGGAGGCGAGACCCAGTACTTC
>TRBJ2-5|TRBV5-1|few|-
CASSEILETIGTQYF
TGCGCCAGCAGCGAAATACTAGAAACGATTGGGACCCAGTACTTC
>TRBJ2-2|TRBV7-9|few|-
CASRNWVGRHNTGELFF
TGTGCCAGCCGAAATTGGGTCGGGCGTCACAACACCGGGGAGCTGTTTTTT
>TRBJ2-1|TRBV7-2|-|-
CASTRRRGNEQFF
TGTGCCAGCACCCGGCGCAGGGGAAATGAGCAGTTCTTC
>TRBJ1-1|TRBV5-1|few|-
CASGKTPGQGIAEAFF
TGCGCCAGCGGCAAAACTCCAGGGCAGGGAATCGCTGAAGCTTTCTTT
>TRBJ1-2|TRBV7-2|few|-
CASSFNRGSAGSGYTF
TGTGCCAGCAGCTTCAATCGGGGGTCGGCTGGTTCCGGCTACACCTTC
>TRBJ2-5|TRBV12-3/TRBV12-4|-|-
CASSFSAAQETQYF
TGTGCCAGCAGTTTTTCAGCGGCCCAAGAGACCCAGTACTTC
>TRBJ1-1|TRBV7-6|few|-
CASSSGAPTPAFF
TGTGCCAGCAGCTCGGGGGCCCCAACCCCAGCTTTCTTT
>TRBJ2-3|TRBV28|-|TRBD2
CASSTPLAGSTDTQYF
TGTGCCAGCAGCACCCCCCTAGCGGGGAGCACAGATACGCAGTATTTT
>TRBJ1-5|TRBV29-1|many|-
CSAQEGDQPQHF
TGCAGCGCACAGGAGGGGGATCAGCCCCAGCATTTT
>TRBJ1-6|TRBV5-6|few|-
CASTSSHGSPLHF
TGTGCCAGCACCTCTTCCCATGGTTCACCCCTCCACTTT
>TRBJ1-5|TRBV2|-|-
CASLYRAGQPQHF
TGTGCCAGCCTTTACAGGGCGGGCCAGCCCCAGCATTTT
>TRBJ2-1|TRBV5-1|-|-
CASSFTGDWVNEQFF
TGCGCCAGCAGCTTTACGGGGGACTGGGTCAATGAGCAGTTCTTC
>TRBJ2-1|TRBV20-1|-|TRBD2
CSAPWSRGAGEQFF
TGCAGTGCCCCCTGGTCGCGGGGGGCGGGTGAGCAGTTCTTC
>TRBJ1-5|TRBV7-2|few|-
CASSLGSGGNQPQHF
TGTGCCAGCAGCTTAGGGTCAGGGGGCAATCAGCCCCAGCATTTT
>TRBJ1-5|TRBV2|-|-
CASTSFGNQPQHF
TGTGCCAGCACGTCATTCGGCAATCAGCCCCAGCATTTT
>TRBJ1-5|TRBV7-2|few|TRBD1
CASSLSRTGGAYSNQPQHF
TGTGCCAGCAGCTTATCCAGGACAGGGGGTGCGTATAGCAATCAGCCCCAGCATTTT
>TRBJ1-1|TRBV5-1|few|-
CASRPAGLSNTEAFF
TGCGCCAGCAGACCTGCCGGACTCTCAAACACTGAAGCTTTCTTT
>TRBJ2-5|TRBV5-4|-|TRBD1
CASSSGGQEETQYF
TGTGCCAGCAGCTCAGGAGGACAGGAGGAGACCCAGTACTTC
>TRBJ2-6|TRBV5-1|-|-
CASTPGGGSYSGANVLTF
TGCGCCAGCACCCCCGGAGGCGGGTCTTACTCTGGGGCCAACGTCCTGACTTTC
>TRBJ1-1|TRBV28|-|-
CASSYTGLNTEAFF
TGTGCCAGCAGTTATACGGGATTGAACACTGAAGCTTTCTTT
>TRBJ1-1|TRBV7-9|few|-
CASSKGGLGTEAFF
TGTGCCAGCAGCAAAGGGGGGTTGGGCACTGAAGCTTTCTTT
>TRBJ1-6|TRBV20-1|-|-
CSARSEGWGSPLHF
TGCAGTGCTAGGTCTGAGGGCTGGGGATCACCCCTCCACTTT
>TRBJ2-3|TRBV11-2|few|-
CASSPLLAESTDTQYF
TGTGCCAGCAGCCCCCTACTCGCGGAGTCCACAGATACGCAGTATTTT
>TRBJ2-2|TRBV20-1|-|TRBD2
CSARSGGASGGELFF
TGCAGTGCCCGTAGCGGGGGGGCTTCGGGCGGGGAGCTGTTTTTT
>TRBJ1-2|TRBV4-3|-|-
CASSQDPLGRNHYGYTF
TGCGCCAGCAGCCAAGATCCTCTGGGCAGGAACCACTATGGCTACACCTTC
>TRBJ1-6|TRBV30|many|-
CAWSSSYNSPLHF
TGTGCCTGGAGCAGCTCCTATAATTCACCCCTCCACTTT
>TRBJ2-7|TRBV20-1|many|-
CSAQQGNEQYF
TGCAGTGCGCAACAGGGTAACGAGCAGTACTTC
>TRBJ2-5|TRBV5-1|few|TRBD2
CASSGVLAGAQETQYF
TGCGCCAGCAGCGGAGTACTAGCGGGGGCTCAAGAGACCCAGTACTTC